This T cell receptor beta chain was captured in a study of beta chain features in type 1 diabetes. Turning to the study itself: On cell yields, gender and age, patients and healthy donors were similar. Study-wide results and limits: Lower insertion and higher deletion counts appeared at VDJ junctions in type 1 diabetes patients.

This CDR3 contains 13 residues. Germline loops: CDR1 SGHTA, CDR2 FQGNSA. Trimming shortened V by 8 bases and J by 3 bases, and 13 bases separated the two germline ends. This clone occurred a few times. Antigen: not known. CD4+ naive, central memory, regulatory and stem cell-like memory cells were sorted via CD45RO/CCR7/CD25/CD127/CD95/CD27. Every bit of the isolated RNA underwent reverse transcription, so sequencing read expressed TCRB transcripts. Profiled with immunoSEQ multiplex PCR; TCRdb holds only in-frame clones, not every one. The sample lists 65,000 to 100,000 clones, under 35% occurring once.

The sequenced material came from stem cell memory CD4+ T cells from blood. This receptor was identified in a woman under 30 in good health. J is TRBJ2-5 and V is TRBV7-2; D is ambiguous. The CDR3 sequence is CASGRSLEETQYF. The CDR3 coding sequence is TGTGCCAGCGGCCGTTCCCTGGAAGAGACCCAGTACTTC.